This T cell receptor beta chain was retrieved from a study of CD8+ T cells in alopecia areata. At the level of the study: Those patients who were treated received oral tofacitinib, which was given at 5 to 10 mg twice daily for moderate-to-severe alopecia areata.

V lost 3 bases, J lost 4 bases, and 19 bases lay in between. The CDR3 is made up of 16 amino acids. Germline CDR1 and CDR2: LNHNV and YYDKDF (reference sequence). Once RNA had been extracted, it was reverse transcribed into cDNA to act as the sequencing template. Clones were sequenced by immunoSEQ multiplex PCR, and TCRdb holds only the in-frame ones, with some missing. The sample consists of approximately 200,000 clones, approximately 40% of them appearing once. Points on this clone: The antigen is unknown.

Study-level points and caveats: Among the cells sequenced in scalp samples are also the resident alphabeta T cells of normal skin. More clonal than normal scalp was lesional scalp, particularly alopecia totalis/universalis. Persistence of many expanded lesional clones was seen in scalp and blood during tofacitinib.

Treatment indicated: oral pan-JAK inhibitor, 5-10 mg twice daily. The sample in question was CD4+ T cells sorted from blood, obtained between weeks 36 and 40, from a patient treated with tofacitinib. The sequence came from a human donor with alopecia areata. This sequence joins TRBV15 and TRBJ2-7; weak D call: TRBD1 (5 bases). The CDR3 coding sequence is TGTGCCACCAGCAGGGAAATTTACCAGGGCCCTTACGAGCAGTACTTC. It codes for CATSREIYQGPYEQYF.